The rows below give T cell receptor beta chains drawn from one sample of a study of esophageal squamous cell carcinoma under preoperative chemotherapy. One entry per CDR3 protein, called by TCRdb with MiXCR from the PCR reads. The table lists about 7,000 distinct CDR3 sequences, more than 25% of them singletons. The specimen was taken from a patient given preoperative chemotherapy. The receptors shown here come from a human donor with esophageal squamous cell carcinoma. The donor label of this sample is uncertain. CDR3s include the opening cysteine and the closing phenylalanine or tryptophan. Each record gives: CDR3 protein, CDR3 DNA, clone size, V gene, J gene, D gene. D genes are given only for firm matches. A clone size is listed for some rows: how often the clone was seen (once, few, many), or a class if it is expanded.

CDR3aa: CASSGAGLATNEQYF
CDR3nt: TGTGCCAGCAGCGGGGCTGGACTAGCTACCAATGAGCAGTACTTC
abundance: many
v_gene: TRBV7-8
j_gene: TRBJ2-7
d_gene: TRBD2

CDR3aa: CASSRAPRRELFF
CDR3nt: TGTGCCAGCAGCCGAGCCCCCAGGAGGGAGCTGTTTTTT
abundance: many
v_gene: TRBV6-5
j_gene: TRBJ2-2
d_gene: NA

CDR3aa: CASSATSSYEQYF
CDR3nt: TGTGCCAGTAGTGCGACTAGTTCCTACGAGCAGTACTTC
abundance: NA
v_gene: TRBV19
j_gene: TRBJ2-7
d_gene: NA

CDR3aa: CASAPSGSYEQYF
CDR3nt: TGTGCCAGTGCCCCAAGCGGGAGCTACGAGCAGTACTTC
abundance: medium-sized
v_gene: TRBV27
j_gene: TRBJ2-7
d_gene: TRBD2

CDR3aa: CASSLGGGGNTGELFF
CDR3nt: TGTGCCAGCAGTTTGGGCGGGGGGGGAAACACCGGGGAGCTGTTTTTT
abundance: many
v_gene: TRBV12-3/TRBV12-4
j_gene: TRBJ2-2
d_gene: TRBD2

CDR3aa: CASSEFQGQETQFF
CDR3nt: TGTGCCAGCAGTGAGTTCCAAGGTCAAGAGACCCAGTTCTTC
abundance: NA
v_gene: TRBV6-1
j_gene: TRBJ2-1
d_gene: NA

CDR3aa: CASRPNPPTGELFF
CDR3nt: TGTGCCAGCAGACCAAACCCGCCGACCGGGGAGCTGTTTTTT
abundance: medium-sized
v_gene: TRBV7-2
j_gene: TRBJ2-2
d_gene: NA

CDR3aa: CASSSSGDTQYF
CDR3nt: TGTGCCAGCAGCTCCTCGGGTGATACGCAGTATTTT
abundance: many
v_gene: TRBV11-3
j_gene: TRBJ2-3
d_gene: NA

CDR3aa: CASSDRDTGELFF
CDR3nt: TGTGCCAGCAGTGACAGGGACACCGGGGAGCTGTTTTTT
abundance: many
v_gene: TRBV6-1
j_gene: TRBJ2-2
d_gene: NA

CDR3aa: CASSPIPPLAASTDTQYF
CDR3nt: TGTGCCAGCAGTCCGATCCCCCCACTAGCGGCAAGCACAGATACGCAGTATTTT
abundance: medium-sized
v_gene: TRBV27
j_gene: TRBJ2-3
d_gene: TRBD2

CDR3aa: CASSQGANHNEQFF
CDR3nt: TGTGCCAGCAGTCAGGGAGCTAATCACAATGAGCAGTTCTTC
abundance: medium-sized
v_gene: TRBV6-5
j_gene: TRBJ2-1
d_gene: NA

CDR3aa: CASSQVSGETQYF
CDR3nt: TGCGCCAGCAGCCAAGTCAGTGGAGAGACCCAGTACTTC
abundance: many
v_gene: TRBV4-1
j_gene: TRBJ2-5
d_gene: NA

CDR3aa: CASSPSGQGGETQYF
CDR3nt: TGCGCCAGCAGCCCTAGTGGACAGGGAGGGGAGACCCAGTACTTC
abundance: few
v_gene: TRBV5-1
j_gene: TRBJ2-5
d_gene: NA

CDR3aa: CASSVVRSEEYF
CDR3nt: TGTGCCAGCAGCGTAGTACGGTCCGAGGAGTACTTC
abundance: NA
v_gene: TRBV7-8
j_gene: TRBJ2-5
d_gene: NA

CDR3aa: CASSGPPGSEQCF
CDR3nt: TGTGCCAGCAGCGGCCCTCCGGGCAGTGAGCAGTGCTTC
abundance: NA
v_gene: TRBV7-2
j_gene: TRBJ2-1
d_gene: NA

CDR3aa: CASSLEGETQYF
CDR3nt: TGTGCCAGCAGCTTAGAAGGGGAGACCCAGTACTTC
abundance: medium-sized
v_gene: TRBV11-3
j_gene: TRBJ2-5
d_gene: NA

CDR3aa: CASSLRDGEQVF
CDR3nt: TGTGCCAGCAGCTTAAGGGATGGTGAGCAGGTCTTC
abundance: NA
v_gene: TRBV7-3
j_gene: TRBJ2-1
d_gene: NA

CDR3aa: CASSEGSSYEQYF
CDR3nt: TGCGCCAGCAGTGAAGGCAGCTCCTACGAGCAGTACTTC
abundance: many
v_gene: TRBV10-1
j_gene: TRBJ2-7
d_gene: NA

CDR3aa: CASSDYFVAGVFYEQYF
CDR3nt: TGTGCCAGCAGTGACTATTTCGTGGCGGGAGTTTTTTACGAGCAGTACTTC
abundance: few
v_gene: TRBV6-4
j_gene: TRBJ2-7
d_gene: TRBD2

CDR3aa: CASSSDQYNEQFF
CDR3nt: TGTGCCAGCAGTTCTGACCAATACAATGAGCAGTTCTTC
abundance: medium-sized
v_gene: TRBV12-3/TRBV12-4
j_gene: TRBJ2-1
d_gene: NA

CDR3aa: CASSDIFGSSYEQYF
CDR3nt: TGTGCCAGCAGTGATATTTTCGGTAGCTCCTACGAGCAGTACTTC
abundance: NA
v_gene: TRBV6-1
j_gene: TRBJ2-7
d_gene: NA

CDR3aa: CASSVESDTQYF
CDR3nt: TGTGCCAGCAGTGTGGAATCAGATACGCAGTATTTT
abundance: once
v_gene: TRBV6-1
j_gene: TRBJ2-3
d_gene: NA

CDR3aa: CASSPNRLRSYNEQFF
CDR3nt: TGTGCCAGCAGTCCGAACCGACTCCGCTCCTACAATGAGCAGTTCTTC
abundance: medium-sized
v_gene: TRBV27
j_gene: TRBJ2-1
d_gene: NA

CDR3aa: CASSLSNTEAFF
CDR3nt: TGTGCCAGCAGCTTGAGCAACACTGAAGCTTTCTTT
abundance: many
v_gene: TRBV7-6
j_gene: TRBJ1-1
d_gene: NA

CDR3aa: CASSQRTGNSGYTF
CDR3nt: TGTGCCAGCAGCCAACGGACAGGGAATAGTGGCTACACCTTC
abundance: many
v_gene: TRBV7-8
j_gene: TRBJ1-2
d_gene: TRBD1

CDR3aa: CASSESKTHLGGKLFF
CDR3nt: TGCGCCAGCAGTGAGTCGAAAACGCACCTCGGAGGAAAACTGTTTTTT
abundance: many
v_gene: TRBV10-1
j_gene: TRBJ1-4
d_gene: NA

CDR3aa: CASSSGQGFAETQYF
CDR3nt: TGTGCCAGCAGCTCAGGCCAGGGGTTTGCAGAGACCCAGTACTTC
abundance: medium-sized
v_gene: TRBV7-2
j_gene: TRBJ2-5
d_gene: NA

CDR3aa: CASSRGHRGNGDIQGF
CDR3nt: TGTGCCAGCAGCCGAGGGCACAGGGGAAATGGAGACATTCAGGGGTTC
abundance: NA
v_gene: TRBV7-2
j_gene: TRBJ2-1
d_gene: TRBD1